This TCR beta chain was observed in a study of T cells after yellow fever vaccination. From the 5' RACE reads, TCRdb called clonotypes with MiXCR, one entry per CDR3 protein. This sample has more than 300,000 distinct CDR3 sequences, with around 6.8% found just once. The study's findings and limits: In post-booster samples, most primary-vaccination clones reappeared (96% CD4, roughly 88% CD8). By day 5 rather than day 15, the secondary response had peaked, though it was weaker.

Notes on this clonotype: Its target is unknown.

This clonotype was sampled from a man younger than 35 who received the YFV17D yellow fever vaccine. The material was PBMCs, obtained roughly 45 days after the first yellow fever vaccination.

CDR3 in DNA: TGTGCCAGCAGCTTAGTCCCCCTTGCCACCTACGAGCAGTACTTC. This sequence encodes CASSLVPLATYEQYF. This sequence joins TRBV7-2 and TRBJ2-7, with D unclear. V shed 1 base and J shed 2 bases, with 12 bases lying between them. The CDR3 contains 15 residues. The germline CDR1 and CDR2 sequences are SGHTA and FQGNSA.